The clone carrying this T cell receptor beta chain was recorded once. Germline V gene lookup returns CDR1 SGDLS and CDR2 YYNGEE. Losses at the gene ends were 1 base for V and 10 bases for J; bases not matched to a gene: 17. The CDR3 is made up of 17 amino acids. The protocol was immunoSEQ multiplex PCR, while the TCRdb copy is restricted to in-frame clones and leaves out a portion. The sample has over a million clones, less than 99% seen once. The sample is drawn from a study of shared clonotypes between healthy human individuals. Specimen: naive CD4+ T cells sorted from blood. Subset reported: CD45RA+ positively selected. The receptor comes from a man aged 25 to 40 in good health. This chain connects TRBV9 to TRBJ2-1; 7 nucleotides agree with TRBD1. CDR3 amino acids: CASSVFSGQLNPNEQFF. As DNA, the CDR3 is TGTGCCAGCAGCGTATTTTCGGGACAGCTTAATCCTAACGAGCAGTTCTTC.